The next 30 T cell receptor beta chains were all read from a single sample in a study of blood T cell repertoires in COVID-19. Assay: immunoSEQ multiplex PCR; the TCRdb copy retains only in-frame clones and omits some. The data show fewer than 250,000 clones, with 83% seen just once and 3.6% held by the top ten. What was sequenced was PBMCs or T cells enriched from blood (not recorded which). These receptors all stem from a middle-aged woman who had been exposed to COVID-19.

Here the CDR3 reads CASSSRAPRGNYGYTF. The CDR3 DNA reads as TGTGCCAGTAGCTCCAGGGCCCCTCGTGGTAACTATGGCTACACCTTC. The J gene is TRBJ1-2, the V gene TRBV19; TRBD1 is a possible D gene (5 bases). Trimming pared 6 bases from V and 1 base from J, leaving 18 bases between. The CDR3 is made up of 16 amino acids. Germline CDR1 and CDR2: LNHDA and SQIVND (reference sequence).

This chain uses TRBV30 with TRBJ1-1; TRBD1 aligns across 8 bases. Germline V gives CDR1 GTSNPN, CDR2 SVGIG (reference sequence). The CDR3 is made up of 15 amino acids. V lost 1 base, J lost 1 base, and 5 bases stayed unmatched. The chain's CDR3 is CAWSGQGLGNTEAFF. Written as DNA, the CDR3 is TGTGCCTGGAGTGGACAGGGGCTAGGGAACACTGAAGCTTTCTTT. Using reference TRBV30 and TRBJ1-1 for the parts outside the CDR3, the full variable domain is SQTIHQWPATLVQPVGSPLSLECTVEGTSNPNLYWYRQAAGRGLQLLFYSVGIGQISSEVPQNLSASRPQDRQFILSSKKLLLSDSGFYLCAWSGQGLGNTEAFFGQGTRLTVV.

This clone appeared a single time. DNA of the CDR3: TGTGCCACCAGCAGGCAGGGGGCGAACTCCTACGAGCAGTACTTC. As protein: CATSRQGANSYEQYF. This chain uses TRBV15 with TRBJ2-7; 8 positions match TRBD1. The length of the CDR3 is 15 residues. Germline V gene sequence: CDR1 LNHNV, CDR2 YYDKDF (reference sequence). With V trimmed by 3 bases and J by 0 bases, 4 bases remained unmatched.

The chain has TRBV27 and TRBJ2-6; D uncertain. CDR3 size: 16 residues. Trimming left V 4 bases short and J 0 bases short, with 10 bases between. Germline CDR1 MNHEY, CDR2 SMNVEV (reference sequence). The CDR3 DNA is TGTGCCAGCAGTTCGAGACTGGGCTCTGGGGCCAACGTCCTGACTTTC. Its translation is CASSSRLGSGANVLTF.

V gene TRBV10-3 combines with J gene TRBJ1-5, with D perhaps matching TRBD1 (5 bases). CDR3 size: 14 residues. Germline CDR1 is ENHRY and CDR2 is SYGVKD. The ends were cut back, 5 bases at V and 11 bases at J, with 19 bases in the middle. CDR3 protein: CAISPTSRDSAQHF. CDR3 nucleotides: TGTGCCATCAGTCCCACCTCCAGGGACTCAGCCCAGCATTTT.

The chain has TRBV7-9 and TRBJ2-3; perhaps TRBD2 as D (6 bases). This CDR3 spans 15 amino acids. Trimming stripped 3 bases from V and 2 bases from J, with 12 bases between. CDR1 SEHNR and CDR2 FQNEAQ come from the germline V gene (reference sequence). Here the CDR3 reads CASSFWRGHTDTQYF. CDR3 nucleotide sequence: TGTGCCAGCAGCTTTTGGCGGGGCCACACAGATACGCAGTATTTT.

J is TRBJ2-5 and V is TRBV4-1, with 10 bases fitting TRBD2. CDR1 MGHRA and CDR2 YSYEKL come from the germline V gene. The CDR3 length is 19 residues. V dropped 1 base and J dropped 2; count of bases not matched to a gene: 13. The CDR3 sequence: CASSQVPSSGGPKQETQYF. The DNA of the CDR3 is TGCGCCAGCAGCCAAGTCCCCAGTAGCGGGGGGCCCAAGCAAGAGACCCAGTACTTC.

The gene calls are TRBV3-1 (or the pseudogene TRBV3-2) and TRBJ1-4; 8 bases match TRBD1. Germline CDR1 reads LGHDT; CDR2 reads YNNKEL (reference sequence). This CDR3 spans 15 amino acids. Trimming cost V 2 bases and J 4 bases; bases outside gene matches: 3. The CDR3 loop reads CASSQIGQGNEKLFF. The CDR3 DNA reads TGTGCCAGCAGCCAAATCGGACAGGGTAATGAAAAACTGTTTTTT.

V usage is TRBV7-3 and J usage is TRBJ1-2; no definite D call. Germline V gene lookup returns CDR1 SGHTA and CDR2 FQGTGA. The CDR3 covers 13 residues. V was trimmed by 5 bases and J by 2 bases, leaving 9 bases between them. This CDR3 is CASSPRHNYGYTF. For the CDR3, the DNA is TGTGCCAGCAGCCCCCGACACAACTATGGCTACACCTTC.

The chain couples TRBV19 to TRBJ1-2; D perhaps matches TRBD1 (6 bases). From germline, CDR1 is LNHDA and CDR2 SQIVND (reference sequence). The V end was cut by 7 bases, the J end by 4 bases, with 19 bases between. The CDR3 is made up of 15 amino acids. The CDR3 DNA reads TGTGCCAGTACCCTAGGCGGGGGGCAAGGCTATGGCTACACCTTC. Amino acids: CASTLGGGQGYGYTF.

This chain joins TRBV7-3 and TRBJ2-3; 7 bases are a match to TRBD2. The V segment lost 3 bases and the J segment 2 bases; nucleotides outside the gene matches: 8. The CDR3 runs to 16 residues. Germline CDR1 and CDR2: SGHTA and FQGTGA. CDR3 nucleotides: TGTGCCAGCAGCTTCCATGGCGGGGGATACACAGATACGCAGTATTTT. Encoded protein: CASSFHGGGYTDTQYF.

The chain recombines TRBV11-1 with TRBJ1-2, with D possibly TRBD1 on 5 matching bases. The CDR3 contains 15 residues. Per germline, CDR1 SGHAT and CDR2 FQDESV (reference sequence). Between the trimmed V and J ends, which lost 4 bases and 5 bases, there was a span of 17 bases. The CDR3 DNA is TGTGCCAGCAGCTCAGGCGGCACAGGCCAATATGGCTACACCTTC. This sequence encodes CASSSGGTGQYGYTF.

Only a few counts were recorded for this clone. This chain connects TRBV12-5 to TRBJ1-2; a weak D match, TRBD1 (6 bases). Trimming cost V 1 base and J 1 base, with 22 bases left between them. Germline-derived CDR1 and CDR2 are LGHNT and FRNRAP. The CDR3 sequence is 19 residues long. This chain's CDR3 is CASGLANSWTVRRNYGYTF. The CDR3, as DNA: TGTGCTAGTGGTTTGGCCAACTCTTGGACAGTAAGGCGTAACTATGGCTACACCTTC.

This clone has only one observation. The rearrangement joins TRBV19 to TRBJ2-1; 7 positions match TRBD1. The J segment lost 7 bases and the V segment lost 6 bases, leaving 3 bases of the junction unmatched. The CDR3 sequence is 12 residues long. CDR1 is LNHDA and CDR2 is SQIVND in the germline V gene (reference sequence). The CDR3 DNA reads TGTGCCAGTAGAAAACAGGGGAATGAGCAGTTCTTC. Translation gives CASRKQGNEQFF. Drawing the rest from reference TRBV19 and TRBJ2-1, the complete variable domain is DGGITQSPKYLFRKEGQNVTLSCEQNLNHDAMYWYRQDPGQGLRLIYYSQIVNDFQKGDIAEGYSVSREKKESFPLTVTSAQKNPTAFYLCASRKQGNEQFFGPGTRLTVL.

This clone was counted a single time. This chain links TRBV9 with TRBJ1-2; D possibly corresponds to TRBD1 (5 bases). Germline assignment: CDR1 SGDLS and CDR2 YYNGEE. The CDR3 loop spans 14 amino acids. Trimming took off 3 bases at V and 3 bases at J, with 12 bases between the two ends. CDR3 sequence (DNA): TGTGCCAGCAGCGCCTTCGACAGAGACTATGGCTACACCTTC. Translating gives CASSAFDRDYGYTF.

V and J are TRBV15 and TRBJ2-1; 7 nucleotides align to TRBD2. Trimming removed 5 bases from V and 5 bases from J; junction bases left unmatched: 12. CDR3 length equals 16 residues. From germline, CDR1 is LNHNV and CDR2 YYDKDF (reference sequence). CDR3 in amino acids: CATSQKRLAINNEQFF. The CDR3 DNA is TGTGCCACCAGCCAGAAGAGACTAGCTATAAACAATGAGCAGTTCTTC.

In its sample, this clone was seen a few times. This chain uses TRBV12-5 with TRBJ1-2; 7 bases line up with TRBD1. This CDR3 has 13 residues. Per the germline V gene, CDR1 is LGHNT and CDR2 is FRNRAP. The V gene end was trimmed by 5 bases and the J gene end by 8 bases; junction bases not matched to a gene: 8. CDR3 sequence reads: CASGRTGLGGYTF. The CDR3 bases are TGTGCTAGTGGTCGGACAGGCTTAGGGGGCTACACCTTC.

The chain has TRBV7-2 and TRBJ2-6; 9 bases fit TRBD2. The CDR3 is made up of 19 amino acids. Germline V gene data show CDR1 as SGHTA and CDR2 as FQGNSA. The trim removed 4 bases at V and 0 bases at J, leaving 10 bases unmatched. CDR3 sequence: CASSYGRGGDPSGANVLTF. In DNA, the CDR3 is TGTGCCAGCAGCTACGGGCGGGGGGGCGACCCCTCTGGGGCCAACGTCCTGACTTTC.

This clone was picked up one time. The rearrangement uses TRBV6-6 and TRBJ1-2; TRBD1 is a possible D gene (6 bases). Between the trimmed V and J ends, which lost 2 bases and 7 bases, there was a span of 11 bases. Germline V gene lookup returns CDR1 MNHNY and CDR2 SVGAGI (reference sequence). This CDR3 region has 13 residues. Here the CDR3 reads CASSYGGHSGYTF. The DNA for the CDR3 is TGTGCCAGCAGTTACGGGGGACATAGTGGCTACACCTTC.

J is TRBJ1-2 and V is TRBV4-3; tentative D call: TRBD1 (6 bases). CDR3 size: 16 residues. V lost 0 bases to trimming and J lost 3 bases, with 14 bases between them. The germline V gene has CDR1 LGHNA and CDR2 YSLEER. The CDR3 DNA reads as TGCGCCAGCAGCCAAGAGGGGGCAGGGAGCTACTATGGCTACACCTTC. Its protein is CASSQEGAGSYYGYTF.

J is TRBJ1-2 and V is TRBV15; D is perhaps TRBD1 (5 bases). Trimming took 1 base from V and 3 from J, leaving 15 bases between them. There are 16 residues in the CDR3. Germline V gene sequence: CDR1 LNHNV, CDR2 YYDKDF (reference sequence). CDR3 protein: CATSRAPGLGDYGYTF. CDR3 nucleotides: TGTGCCACCAGCAGAGCACCGGGTTTAGGGGACTATGGCTACACCTTC.

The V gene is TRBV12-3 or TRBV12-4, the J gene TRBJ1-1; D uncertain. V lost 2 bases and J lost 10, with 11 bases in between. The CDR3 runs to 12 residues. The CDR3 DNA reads TGTGCCAGCAGTTTAAGAGGAGATAGAGCTTTCTTT. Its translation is CASSLRGDRAFF.

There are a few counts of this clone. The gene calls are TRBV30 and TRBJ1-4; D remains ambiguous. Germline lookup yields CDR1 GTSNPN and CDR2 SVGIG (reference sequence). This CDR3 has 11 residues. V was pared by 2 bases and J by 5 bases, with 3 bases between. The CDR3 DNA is TGTGCCTGGAGTCCGAATGAAAAACTGTTTTTT. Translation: CAWSPNEKLFF.

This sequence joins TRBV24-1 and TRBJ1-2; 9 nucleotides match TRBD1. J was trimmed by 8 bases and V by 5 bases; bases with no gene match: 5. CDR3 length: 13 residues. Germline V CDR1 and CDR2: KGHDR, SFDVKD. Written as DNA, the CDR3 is TGTGCCACCAGTGGGGGGACAGGGCGCGGCTACACCTTC. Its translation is CATSGGTGRGYTF.

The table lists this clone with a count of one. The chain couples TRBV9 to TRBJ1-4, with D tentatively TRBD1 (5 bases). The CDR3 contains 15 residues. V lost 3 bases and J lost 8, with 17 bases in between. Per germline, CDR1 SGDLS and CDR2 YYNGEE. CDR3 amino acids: CASSARGRANEKLFF. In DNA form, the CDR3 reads TGTGCCAGCAGCGCCCGCGGCAGGGCCAACGAAAAACTGTTTTTT.

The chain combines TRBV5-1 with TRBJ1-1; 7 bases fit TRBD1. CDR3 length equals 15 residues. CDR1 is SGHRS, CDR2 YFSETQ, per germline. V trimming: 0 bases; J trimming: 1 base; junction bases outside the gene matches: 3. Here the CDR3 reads CASSLGDRPNTEAFF. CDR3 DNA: TGCGCCAGCAGCTTGGGGGACAGACCGAACACTGAAGCTTTCTTT. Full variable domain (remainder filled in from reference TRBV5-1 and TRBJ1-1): KAGVTQTPRYLIKTRGQQVTLSCSPISGHRSVSWYQQTPGQGLQFLFEYFSETQRNKGNFPGRFSGRQFSNSRSEMNVSTLELGDSALYLCASSLGDRPNTEAFFGQGTRLTVV.

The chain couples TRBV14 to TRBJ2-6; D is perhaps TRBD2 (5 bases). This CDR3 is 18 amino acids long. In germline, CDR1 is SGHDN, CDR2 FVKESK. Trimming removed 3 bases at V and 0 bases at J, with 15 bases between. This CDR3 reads CASSHEVGLFSGANVLTF. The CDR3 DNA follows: TGTGCCAGCAGCCATGAAGTCGGACTGTTCTCTGGGGCCAACGTCCTGACTTTC.

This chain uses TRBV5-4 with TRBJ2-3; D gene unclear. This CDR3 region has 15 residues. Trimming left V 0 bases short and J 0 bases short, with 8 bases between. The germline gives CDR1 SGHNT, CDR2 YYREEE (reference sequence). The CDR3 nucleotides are TGTGCCAGCAGCTTGGATGCGGATAGCACAGATACGCAGTATTTT. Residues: CASSLDADSTDTQYF.

DNA of the CDR3: TGTGCCAGCTCGCCTCGCGGAACGGCAGGGGTTTTCCAGCCCCAGCATTTT. Amino acids: CASSPRGTAGVFQPQHF. The rearrangement joins TRBV18 to TRBJ1-5, with D perhaps matching TRBD1 (6 bases). CDR1 and CDR2 (germline): KGHSH, LQKENI. Trimming shortened V by 6 bases and J by 7 bases, and 25 bases separated the two germline ends. The CDR3 loop spans 17 amino acids.

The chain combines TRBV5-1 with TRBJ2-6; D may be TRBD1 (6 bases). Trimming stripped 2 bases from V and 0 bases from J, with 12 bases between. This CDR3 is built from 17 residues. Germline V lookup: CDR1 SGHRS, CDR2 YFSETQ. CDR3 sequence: CASSLQGAPSGANVLTF. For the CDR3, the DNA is TGCGCCAGCAGCTTACAGGGAGCCCCCTCTGGGGCCAACGTCCTGACTTTC. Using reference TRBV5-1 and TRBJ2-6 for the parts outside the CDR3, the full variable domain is KAGVTQTPRYLIKTRGQQVTLSCSPISGHRSVSWYQQTPGQGLQFLFEYFSETQRNKGNFPGRFSGRQFSNSRSEMNVSTLELGDSALYLCASSLQGAPSGANVLTFGAGSRLTVL.